This TCR beta chain was sequenced for a study of T-cell reconstitution after alpha-beta-depleted transplantation in children. General observations from the study: Alpha-beta T cells about two months after transplant reportedly derived from several hundred expanded graft clones. One year post-transplant, T-cell counts and diversity were largely derived from T cells produced anew. Recipient T cells and thymic progenitors that survived gave rise to the high TCRbeta diversity observed at day 60 in some patients.

In its sample, this clonotype was seen many times. Its cognate antigen is unknown. Germline V gives CDR1 MGHDK, CDR2 SYGVNS. CDR3 length: 18 amino acids. Trimming shortened V by 0 bases and J by 3 bases, and 21 bases separated the two germline ends. This sample's TCRbeta library carried unique molecular identifier barcodes. TCRdb ran MiXCR on the PCR reads and lists one entry per CDR3 protein. The table has about 290,000 distinct CDR3 sequences, over 9% seen once. The origin of this receptor is a boy under two years old with acute myeloid leukemia, due to receive a stem cell transplant. Sequencing was performed on PBMCs, taken before TCRalphabeta/CD19-depleted stem cell transplant. The chain couples TRBV25-1 to TRBJ2-7; no definite D call. The CDR3 nucleotides are TGTGCCAGCAGTGAATACCCCTCCGACACCACCCAGAGCTACGAGCAGTACTTC. Translated, it gives CASSEYPSDTTQSYEQYF.